A single sample gave rise to the 14 T cell receptor beta chains below, sequenced in a study of shared clonotypes between healthy human individuals. Data came from immunoSEQ multiplex PCR; TCRdb stores just in-frame clones and leaves some out. This repertoire shows approximately 2,000,000 clones, roughly 92% found once; its top ten account for 0.37%. The source material was naive CD4+ T cells from PBMCs. The subset denotes: CD45RA+ positively selected. The receptors come from a man aged 18 to 35 in good health. Some clones in this sample may be carry-over from other donors' samples.

The chain recombines TRBV6-1 with TRBJ2-7; a possible D gene is TRBD1 (6 bases). The CDR3 runs to 13 residues. V lost 7 bases and J 4 bases, leaving 14 bases between the germline ends. Germline V gene sequence: CDR1 MNHNS, CDR2 SASEGT. The DNA of the CDR3 is TGTGCCAGCAAAACAGGGATCGGGTACGAGCAGTACTTC. Protein: CASKTGIGYEQYF.

The chain combines TRBV28 with TRBJ1-2, with 8 bases aligning to TRBD1. The CDR3 length is 15 residues. Germline values: CDR1 MDHEN, CDR2 SYDVKM. Trimming at V came to 5 bases and at J to 3 bases, leaving 8 bases not matched to a gene. CDR3 in DNA: TGTGCCAGCAGTCCAAATGTCAGGGGGCACTATGGCTACACCTTC. Its translation is CASSPNVRGHYGYTF.

The genes are TRBV18 and TRBJ2-1; 7 positions agree with TRBD1. Unmatched junction bases numbered 10, after V lost 6 bases and J lost 14 bases. Germline V CDR1 and CDR2: KGHSH, LQKENI. CDR3 length equals 12 residues. CDR3 sequence (DNA): TGTGCCAGCTCCCCAGAAGGGGGCGTTGAGTTCTTC. Encoded protein: CASSPEGGVEFF.

V and J are TRBV27 and TRBJ1-1; the D is unclear. V lost 11 bases to trimming and J lost 0 bases, with 7 bases between them. Germline-derived CDR1 and CDR2 are MNHEY and SMNVEV (reference sequence). The CDR3 runs 11 residues. The CDR3 loop is CASRVNTEAFF. In DNA form, the CDR3 reads TGTGCCTCACGTGTGAACACTGAAGCTTTCTTT.

This chain uses TRBV28 with TRBJ2-1; 10 bases align to TRBD1. Per germline, CDR1 MDHEN and CDR2 SYDVKM. J was trimmed by 7 bases and V by 5 bases; bases with no gene match: 8. CDR3 length equals 15 residues. For the CDR3, the DNA is TGTGCCAGCAGTGTACGGGACAGGGGTCGTAATGAGCAGTTCTTC. The encoded protein is CASSVRDRGRNEQFF.

This clone has just one count. This sequence joins TRBV30 and TRBJ1-4; D uncertain. CDR1 is GTSNPN and CDR2 is SVGIG in the germline V gene (reference sequence). V was cut by 1 base and J by 0 bases, with 12 bases left in between. The CDR3 length is 16 residues. The DNA of the CDR3 is TGTGCCTGGAGTGCCCGACCCACTGCAACTAATGAAAAACTGTTTTTT. The encoded protein is CAWSARPTATNEKLFF. The variable domain in full, completed from reference TRBV30 and TRBJ1-4, reads SQTIHQWPATLVQPVGSPLSLECTVEGTSNPNLYWYRQAAGRGLQLLFYSVGIGQISSEVPQNLSASRPQDRQFILSSKKLLLSDSGFYLCAWSARPTATNEKLFFGSGTQLSVL.

CDR3 nucleotides: TGTGCCAGCACCAACCCCCGGGACGGCAATTCACCCCTCCACTTT. This encodes CASTNPRDGNSPLHF. The chain couples TRBV6-6 to TRBJ1-6; maybe TRBD1 (5 bases). This CDR3 contains 15 residues. Germline V gene sequence: CDR1 MNHNY, CDR2 SVGAGI (reference sequence). V was shortened by 7 bases and J by 7 bases, with 17 bases between the two germline ends.

V is TRBV18 and J is TRBJ2-6, with D perhaps assigned TRBD1 or TRBD2 (5 bases each). Germline CDR1 and CDR2: KGHSH and LQKENI. The CDR3 runs 17 residues. Deletions cut 5 bases from V and 0 bases from J, with 14 bases between. The CDR3 DNA sequence: TGTGCCAGCTCAGCTTTTATGGGGGACTCTGGGGCCAACGTCCTGACTTTC. Translation gives CASSAFMGDSGANVLTF.

The rearrangement links TRBV29-1 to TRBJ2-7, with no clear D. The CDR3 has 12 residues. Germline loops: CDR1 SQVTM, CDR2 ANQGSEA. Trimming stripped 0 bases from V and 4 bases from J, with 7 bases between. CDR3 coding DNA: TGCAGCGTTGAAGAGAGTCCATACGAGCAGTACTTC. This encodes CSVEESPYEQYF.

A note on this clone: Other DNA sequences from this sample encode an identical CDR3 as well. The chain has TRBV28 and TRBJ2-5; D gene ambiguous. V was trimmed by 4 bases and J by 4 bases, leaving 4 bases between them. The CDR3 has 11 amino acids. Germline values: CDR1 MDHEN, CDR2 SYDVKM. In DNA form, the CDR3 reads TGTGCCAGCAGTTCGAGAGAGACCCAGTACTTC. Translated: CASSSRETQYF.

This chain uses TRBV28 with TRBJ1-2, with 7 bases aligning to TRBD1. Looked up from germline, CDR1 is MDHEN and CDR2 is SYDVKM. The CDR3 sequence is 15 residues long. V dropped 7 bases and J dropped 5; count of bases not matched to a gene: 13. In DNA form, the CDR3 reads TGTGCCAGCAAAAACCCGCAGGGGGGAAAGTATGGCTACACCTTC. This encodes CASKNPQGGKYGYTF.

The CDR3 DNA follows: TGTGCCAGCAGCTTACCTGGAAACACCATATATTTT. Translation: CASSLPGNTIYF. The chain has TRBV7-8 and TRBJ1-3, with D unresolved. The germline gives CDR1 SGHVS, CDR2 FQNEAQ. V lost 2 bases and J 2 bases, leaving 1 base between the germline ends. The CDR3 runs to 12 residues.

This chain uses TRBV20-1 with TRBJ2-4; D remains ambiguous. V was cut by 8 bases and J by 4 bases, with 9 bases left in between. The CDR3 has 11 residues. The germline gives CDR1 DFQATT, CDR2 SNEGSKA (reference sequence). CDR3 sequence (DNA): TGCAGTTCAAGACGGAAAAACATTCAGTACTTC. Its translation is CSSRRKNIQYF.

This clone appeared a single time. The chain uses TRBV29-1 and TRBJ1-1, with D maybe TRBD1 (6 bases). Germline V gives CDR1 SQVTM, CDR2 ANQGSEA. Trimming removed 2 bases from V and 1 base from J, with 14 bases in between. The CDR3 has 15 residues. DNA for the CDR3: TGCAGCGTTGAATTAAGGGGGACTCAGAACACTGAAGCTTTCTTT. Amino acids: CSVELRGTQNTEAFF.